This TCR beta chain was documented in a study of T cell repertoires in cytomegalovirus infection. MiXCR, run by TCRdb on the reads, gives a single entry per CDR3 protein. The data show roughly 720,000 distinct CDR3 sequences, 35% to 40% seen once. Per germline, CDR1 LNHDA and CDR2 SQIVND (reference sequence). Trimming removed 2 bases at V and 5 bases at J, with 13 bases between. The CDR3 extends over 15 amino acids. This rearrangement joins TRBV19 to TRBJ1-5, with D possibly matching TRBD1 (5 bases). The sample taken for sequencing was PBMCs. This TCR came from a human donor in good health (CMV status not recorded). Some clones in this sample may be carry-over from other donors' samples. Here the CDR3 DNA reads TGTGCCAGTAGTATACTGGACACTCACTATCAGCCCCAGCATTTT. Translated: CASSILDTHYQPQHF.